Listed below are T cell receptor beta chains from one sample, sequenced in a study of blood T cells in healthy people across ages. Each CDR3 protein is one row after TCRdb ran MiXCR on the 5' RACE reads. The sample has just under 550,000 distinct CDR3 sequences; approximately 25% are singletons. This sample also appeared in a second study, on T cells of mothers and their children.

The specimen sequenced was blood. The receptors were gathered from a boy aged 10-17 years in good health. The CDR3 runs from the conserved cysteine through the conserved F or W. A D gene is named only where the DNA matches it firmly. Clone size is stated in some rows and not others, as once, few, many or a class when expanded.

v_call	clone_size	j_call	d_call	cdr3_nt	cdr3_aa
TRBV29-1	few	TRBJ2-7	TRBD1	TGCAGCGTTGAAGAGGCGACAGGGTCCGGGGACGAGCAGTACTTC	CSVEEATGSGDEQYF
TRBV7-9	few	TRBJ2-5	-	TGTGCCAGCAGCTTGGAAATGCAAGAGACCCAGTACTTC	CASSLEMQETQYF
TRBV7-2	-	TRBJ1-5	-	TGTGCCAGCAGCTCGTTCCCCAGCCCCCAGCATTTT	CASSSFPSPQHF
TRBV23-1	few	TRBJ1-1	TRBD1	TGCGCCAGCAGTCAAACGGCAGGGGGTTCGGAAGATTTAGTAGGCACTGAAGCTTTCTTT	CASSQTAGGSEDLVGTEAFF
TRBV7-9	-	TRBJ2-5	TRBD1	TGTGCCAGCAGCTCACCAGGACAGGGAGTAGCAGAGACCCAGTACTTC	CASSSPGQGVAETQYF
TRBV6-5	-	TRBJ1-5	TRBD1	TGTGCCAGCAGACCCACCCTAAACAGGGGCGGGCCCCAGCATTTT	CASRPTLNRGGPQHF
TRBV28	few	TRBJ2-3	-	TGTGCCAGCAGTTTATCCCGGCAGTCCGCCACAGATACGCAGTATTTT	CASSLSRQSATDTQYF
TRBV9	-	TRBJ2-3	TRBD2	TGTGCCAGCAGCGTAGCAGGTAGCGGGGACACAGATACGCAGTATTTT	CASSVAGSGDTDTQYF
TRBV6-5	-	TRBJ1-1	-	TGTGCCAGCAGTTACTCTCTCGGACCGCGGAACACTGAAGCTTTCTTT	CASSYSLGPRNTEAFF
TRBV3-1	-	TRBJ2-1	-	TGTGCCAGCAGCCAAAATCCGTGGGGCCCTAGAGGAGATGAGCAGTTCTTC	CASSQNPWGPRGDEQFF
TRBV2	many	TRBJ2-1	-	TGTGCCAGCAGTGCAGGGTGGGGCTCCTACAATGAGCAGTTCTTC	CASSAGWGSYNEQFF
TRBV10-3	few	TRBJ1-3	-	TGTGCCATCAGTGAGTTTCGGAAAGAGCGCCCTGGAAACACCATATATTTT	CAISEFRKERPGNTIYF
TRBV20-1	-	TRBJ2-1	TRBD2	TGCAGTGCTAACCCAGGGACTAGCGGGAGTGGCTCCTACAATGAGCAGTTCTTC	CSANPGTSGSGSYNEQFF
TRBV6-5	few	TRBJ2-5	TRBD1	TGTGCCAGCAGTACTGGACAGGAGACCCAAGAGACCCAGTACTTC	CASSTGQETQETQYF
TRBV28	few	TRBJ1-4	-	TGTGCCAGCAGAGCGTCCGGGTTTAATGAAAAACTGTTTTTT	CASRASGFNEKLFF
TRBV7-2	few	TRBJ2-3	TRBD2	TGTGCCAGCAGCTTTGAGGCGCGGGGGGGCCGTCGGGGGGATACGCAGTATTTT	CASSFEARGGRRGDTQYF
TRBV4-3	few	TRBJ2-7	TRBD2	TGCGCCAGCAGCCAAGAAGTAAGCGGGAGGGGCGAGCAGTACTTC	CASSQEVSGRGEQYF
TRBV9	few	TRBJ2-1	TRBD1	TGTGCCAGCAGCACCCGACAGGGGCCGAGCTCCTACAATGAGCAGTTCTTC	CASSTRQGPSSYNEQFF
TRBV20-1	-	TRBJ2-1	TRBD2	TGCAGTGCTAGTAGCCCCCTAGCGGGTAATGAGCAGTTCTTC	CSASSPLAGNEQFF
TRBV7-9	few	TRBJ2-5	-	TGTGCCAGCAGCACCACCCAACAAGAGACCCAGTACTTC	CASSTTQQETQYF
TRBV20-1	-	TRBJ2-7	-	TGCAGTGCAACCCCCGTCGGGGAGCAGTACTTC	CSATPVGEQYF
TRBV11-1	few	TRBJ2-5	-	TGTGCCAGCAGCTTAGCGTCGGGGAACCAAGAGACCCAGTACTTC	CASSLASGNQETQYF
TRBV4-3	-	TRBJ2-7	-	TGCGCCAGCAGCCAAGTAGCAAGAGGACTACCCCGCGAGCAGTACTTC	CASSQVARGLPREQYF
TRBV12-3/TRBV12-4	-	TRBJ2-7	-	TGTGCCAGCAGGGATGCGAATCGTGATAACGAGCAGTACTTC	CASRDANRDNEQYF
TRBV20-1	-	TRBJ2-6	-	TGCAGTGCTAGAGAGGGGCCCGCCAACGTCCTGACTTTC	CSAREGPANVLTF
TRBV12-3/TRBV12-4	-	TRBJ1-2	-	TGTGCCAGCAGTTTTGACGTCTTCGTCTATGGCTACACCTTC	CASSFDVFVYGYTF
TRBV7-2	-	TRBJ2-5	TRBD2	TGTGCCAGCAGCTTAGTAAGCCGACTAGCAGGCCAAGAGACCCAGTACTTC	CASSLVSRLAGQETQYF
TRBV2	-	TRBJ2-1	TRBD2	TGTGCCAGCAGGATAGCGGGGGGCTGGGATGAGCAGTTCTTC	CASRIAGGWDEQFF
TRBV24-1	few	TRBJ2-1	TRBD1	TGTGCCACCAGTGCCCGGACAGGGGATGAGCAGTTCTTC	CATSARTGDEQFF
TRBV28	-	TRBJ1-2	-	TGTGCCAGCAGTCTTATACGCGAGGGGGGAATTCCCTTC	CASSLIREGGIPF
TRBV27	few	TRBJ2-7	-	TGTGCCAGCAGTTTCTCCGGGGACCCTACCTACGAGCAGTACTTC	CASSFSGDPTYEQYF
TRBV4-2	-	TRBJ2-1	TRBD2	TGTGCCAGCAGCCAAGAGGGGACTAGGAATGAGCAGTTCTTC	CASSQEGTRNEQFF
TRBV6-5	-	TRBJ1-1	-	TGTGCCAGCAGCCAATCCCTGCGCAGAGGTGGCACTGAAGCTTTCTTT	CASSQSLRRGGTEAFF
TRBV7-9	-	TRBJ2-3	-	TGTGCCAGCAGCTTAGCACCAAACACAGATACGCAGTATTTT	CASSLAPNTDTQYF
TRBV20-1	-	TRBJ2-1	TRBD2	TGCAGTGCTAGCCTGACTAGCATCTCCTACAATGAGCAGTTCTTC	CSASLTSISYNEQFF
TRBV6-1	-	TRBJ1-6	-	TGTGCCAGCAGTCCCCCCACTGGGGTTGTGGGCAATTCACCCTTCCACTTT	CASSPPTGVVGNSPFHF
TRBV20-1	-	TRBJ1-2	-	TGCAGTGCTAGAGATCCGGGGTTCTATGGCTACACCTTC	CSARDPGFYGYTF
TRBV11-3	few	TRBJ2-1	TRBD2	TGTGCCAGCAGCTTAGGATGGCCAGCGGGAGAGTATGAGCAGTTCTTC	CASSLGWPAGEYEQFF
TRBV6-6	-	TRBJ1-2	-	TGTGCCAGCAGTTACTCGAGTGGACCGGAAGGCTACACCTTC	CASSYSSGPEGYTF
TRBV27	-	TRBJ2-7	TRBD2	TGTGCCAGCAGTAGAGACGGGGGGACTACATCCTACGAGCAGTACTTC	CASSRDGGTTSYEQYF
TRBV2	-	TRBJ1-5	TRBD1	TGTGCCAGCAGTGATCAGGGACAGACTCAGCCCCAGCATTTT	CASSDQGQTQPQHF
TRBV20-1	-	TRBJ1-1	-	TGCAGTGCTGGAAGGACAGTTGAAGCTTTCTTT	CSAGRTVEAFF
TRBV5-1	few	TRBJ2-3	-	TGCGCCAGCAGCCCAGGCGTCATAACAGATACGCAGTATTTT	CASSPGVITDTQYF
TRBV7-9	few	TRBJ1-5	-	TGTGCCAGCAGCCCACTCAAGGGAAACAATCAGCCCCAGCATTTT	CASSPLKGNNQPQHF
TRBV7-2	few	TRBJ2-5	-	TGTGCCAGCAGCTTAGTTTTGGGTTCTGAGACCCAGTACTTC	CASSLVLGSETQYF
TRBV29-1	few	TRBJ2-5	-	TGCAGCGTCCTAGTTGAACAAGAGACCCAGTACTTC	CSVLVEQETQYF
TRBV4-3	-	TRBJ1-4	TRBD1	TGCGCCAGCAGCCGCACAGGGGAGGATGAAAAACTGTTTTTT	CASSRTGEDEKLFF
TRBV20-1	-	TRBJ2-3	TRBD1	TGCAGTGCCGAGGGGGCCCCCCGGAACACAGATACGCAGTATTTT	CSAEGAPRNTDTQYF
TRBV20-1	-	TRBJ1-6	TRBD1	TGCAGTGCCCAAGACACAGGGGCATATTCACCCCTCCACTTT	CSAQDTGAYSPLHF
TRBV6-5	-	TRBJ2-3	TRBD2	TGTGCCAGCAGGGAGCAGCGGGGGTTAGATACGCAGTATTTT	CASREQRGLDTQYF
TRBV4-3	few	TRBJ2-1	TRBD2	TGCGCCAGCAGCCGGGCCGGGACTAGCGGGATCTATGAGCAGTTCTTC	CASSRAGTSGIYEQFF
TRBV28	-	TRBJ2-3	-	TGTGCCAGCAGTTTTTTTTCGGATACGCAGTATTTT	CASSFFSDTQYF
TRBV2	-	TRBJ1-1	-	TGTGCCAGCAGTGCACTTGGGACACCCCTGATGGGCACTGAAGCTTTCTTT	CASSALGTPLMGTEAFF
TRBV7-9	-	TRBJ1-1	TRBD1	TGTGCCAGCAGCGTCGACAGGGAGATCCCTGAAGCTTTCTTT	CASSVDREIPEAFF